This is a list of T cell receptor beta chains from one sample in a study of neurological immune-mediated disorders. MiXCR, applied by TCRdb to the 5' RACE reads, yields one record per CDR3 protein. Of about 48,000 distinct CDR3 sequences listed, over 9% are singletons. Sequencing input: PBMCs. These TCRs come from a woman in her thirties or forties with HTLV-1-associated myelopathy (HAM/TSP). CDR3s include the opening cysteine and the closing phenylalanine or tryptophan.

v_call: TRBV7-3; j_call: TRBJ1-4; cdr3_aa: CASGGQGRKLFF
v_call: TRBV2; j_call: TRBJ2-3; cdr3_aa: CASNRETDTQYF
v_call: TRBV7-2; j_call: TRBJ2-7; cdr3_aa: CASSLVMAGGNYEQYF
v_call: TRBV20-1; j_call: TRBJ1-3; cdr3_aa: CSARPLGGPGNTIYF
v_call: TRBV12-3/TRBV12-4; j_call: TRBJ2-2; cdr3_aa: CASSFYTGELFF
v_call: TRBV20-1; j_call: TRBJ1-2; cdr3_aa: CSPDKANYGYTF
v_call: TRBV3-1; j_call: TRBJ2-4; cdr3_aa: CASSQRGNIQYF
v_call: TRBV6-1; j_call: TRBJ2-7; cdr3_aa: CASSVPPNRGGGYEQYF
v_call: TRBV12-3/TRBV12-4; j_call: TRBJ2-3; cdr3_aa: CASSLAPGDSTDTQYF
v_call: TRBV25-1; j_call: TRBJ1-2; cdr3_aa: CASSEQGEVYGYTF
v_call: TRBV5-1; j_call: TRBJ1-3; cdr3_aa: CASSAGAASGNTIYF
v_call: TRBV7-8; j_call: TRBJ2-1; cdr3_aa: CASSSSGTSNEQFF
v_call: TRBV7-6; j_call: TRBJ2-7; cdr3_aa: CASSLRTGSNEQYF
v_call: TRBV6-2/TRBV6-3; j_call: TRBJ2-7; cdr3_aa: CASSFPAGTSLTYEQYF
v_call: TRBV18; j_call: TRBJ2-7; cdr3_aa: CASSPPSTVSYEQYF
v_call: TRBV3-1; j_call: TRBJ2-2; cdr3_aa: CASSQDTGGIGELFF
v_call: TRBV25-1; j_call: TRBJ1-4; cdr3_aa: CASSELGGDEKLFF
v_call: TRBV27; j_call: TRBJ2-7; cdr3_aa: CASSHRPPADRPYEQYF
v_call: TRBV27; j_call: TRBJ2-6; cdr3_aa: CASSLSGGSSGANVLTF
v_call: TRBV4-2; j_call: TRBJ2-1; cdr3_aa: CASSQDRGTHNEQFF
v_call: TRBV4-2; j_call: TRBJ1-1; cdr3_aa: CASSAPRGMNTEAFF
v_call: TRBV5-1; j_call: TRBJ1-3; cdr3_aa: CASSLRSGDLSSGNTIYF
v_call: TRBV7-9; j_call: TRBJ2-7; cdr3_aa: CASSSRARPYEQYF
v_call: TRBV7-7; j_call: TRBJ2-1; cdr3_aa: CASSLEVRSSGGKQFF
v_call: TRBV20-1; j_call: TRBJ2-7; cdr3_aa: CSARQTGGVYEQYF
v_call: TRBV30; j_call: TRBJ2-5; cdr3_aa: CAWSNGGDQETQYF
v_call: TRBV5-1; j_call: TRBJ1-3; cdr3_aa: CASSLVPGGDTIYF
v_call: TRBV10-3; j_call: TRBJ2-7; cdr3_aa: CAISESYRTGGAEQYF
v_call: TRBV20-1; j_call: TRBJ2-1; cdr3_aa: CSAPRPALYNEQFF
v_call: TRBV5-6; j_call: TRBJ1-1; cdr3_aa: CASSLTGEYTEAFF
v_call: TRBV19; j_call: TRBJ1-5; cdr3_aa: CASTSTHGNQPQHF
v_call: TRBV7-8; j_call: TRBJ2-7; cdr3_aa: CASSLASRGYEQYF
v_call: TRBV7-8; j_call: TRBJ2-1; cdr3_aa: CASSFRSGGYNEQFF
v_call: TRBV9; j_call: TRBJ1-1; cdr3_aa: CASGPLWTGTSEAFF
v_call: TRBV5-1; j_call: TRBJ1-5; cdr3_aa: CASSVGEGGDQPQHF
v_call: TRBV5-1; j_call: TRBJ2-7; cdr3_aa: CASSLRDRGSGEQYF
v_call: TRBV29-1; j_call: TRBJ2-3; cdr3_aa: CSVLRVADTQYF
v_call: TRBV7-2; j_call: TRBJ1-3; cdr3_aa: CASSWAPQGGSGNTIYF
v_call: TRBV14; j_call: TRBJ2-3; cdr3_aa: CASSQDVISTDTQYF
v_call: TRBV7-8; j_call: TRBJ2-1; cdr3_aa: CASSLVGGGDYNEQFF
v_call: TRBV27; j_call: TRBJ1-2; cdr3_aa: CASSFSGSLLNYGYTF
v_call: TRBV2; j_call: TRBJ2-1; cdr3_aa: CASSKTSGGASYNEQFF
v_call: TRBV27; j_call: TRBJ2-7; cdr3_aa: CASSAPGTQGSYEQYF
v_call: TRBV6-5; j_call: TRBJ2-2; cdr3_aa: CASRKTGRAGELFF
v_call: TRBV21-1; j_call: TRBJ1-2; cdr3_aa: CASRSMVLFLSNYGYTF
v_call: TRBV6-1; j_call: TRBJ2-7; cdr3_aa: CASSEAGSYEQYF